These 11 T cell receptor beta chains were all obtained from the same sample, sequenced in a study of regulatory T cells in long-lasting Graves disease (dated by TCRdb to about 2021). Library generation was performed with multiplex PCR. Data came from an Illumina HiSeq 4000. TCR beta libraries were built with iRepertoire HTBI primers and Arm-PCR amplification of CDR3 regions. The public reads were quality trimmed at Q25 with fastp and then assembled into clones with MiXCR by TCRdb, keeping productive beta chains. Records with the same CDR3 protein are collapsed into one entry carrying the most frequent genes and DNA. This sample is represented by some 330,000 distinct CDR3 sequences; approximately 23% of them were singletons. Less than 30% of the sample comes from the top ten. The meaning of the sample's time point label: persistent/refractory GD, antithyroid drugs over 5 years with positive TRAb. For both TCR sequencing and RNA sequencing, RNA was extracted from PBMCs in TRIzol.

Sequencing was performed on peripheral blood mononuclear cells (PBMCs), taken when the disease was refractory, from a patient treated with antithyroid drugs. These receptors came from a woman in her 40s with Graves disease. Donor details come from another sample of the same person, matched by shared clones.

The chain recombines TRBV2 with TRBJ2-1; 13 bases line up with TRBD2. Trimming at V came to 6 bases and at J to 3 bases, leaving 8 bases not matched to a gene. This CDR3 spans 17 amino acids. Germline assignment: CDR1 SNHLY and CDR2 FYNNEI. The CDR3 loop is CASSPRLAGGFYNEQFF. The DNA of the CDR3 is TGTGCCAGCAGCCCCAGACTAGCGGGAGGTTTCTACAATGAGCAGTTCTTC.

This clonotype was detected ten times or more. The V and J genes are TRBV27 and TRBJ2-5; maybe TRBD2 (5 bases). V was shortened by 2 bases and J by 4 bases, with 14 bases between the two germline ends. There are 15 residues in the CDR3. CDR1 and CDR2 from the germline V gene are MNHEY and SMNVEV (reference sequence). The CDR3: CASSLGLTSRETQYF. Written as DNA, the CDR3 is TGTGCCAGCAGTTTAGGGTTAACTAGTAGAGAGACCCAGTACTTC.

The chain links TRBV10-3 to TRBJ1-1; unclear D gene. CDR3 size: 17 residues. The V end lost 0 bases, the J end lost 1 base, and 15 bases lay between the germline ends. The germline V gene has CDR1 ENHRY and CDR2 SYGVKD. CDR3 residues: CAISESMYRDKNTEAFF. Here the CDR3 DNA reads TGTGCCATCAGTGAGTCGATGTATCGAGACAAGAACACTGAAGCTTTCTTT.

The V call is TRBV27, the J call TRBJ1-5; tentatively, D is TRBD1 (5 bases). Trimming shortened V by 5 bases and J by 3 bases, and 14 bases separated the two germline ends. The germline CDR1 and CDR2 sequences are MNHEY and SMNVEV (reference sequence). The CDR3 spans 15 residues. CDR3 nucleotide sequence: TGTGCCAGCAGTAACGACAGTTCTGCCAATCAGCCCCAGCATTTT. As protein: CASSNDSSANQPQHF.

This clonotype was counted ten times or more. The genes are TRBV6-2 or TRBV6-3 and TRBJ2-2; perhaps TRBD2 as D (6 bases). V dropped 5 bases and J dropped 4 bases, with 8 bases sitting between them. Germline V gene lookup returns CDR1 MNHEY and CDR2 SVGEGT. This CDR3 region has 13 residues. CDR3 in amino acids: CASSRDFTGELFF. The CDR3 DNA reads TGTGCCAGCAGTCGGGACTTCACCGGGGAGCTGTTTTTT.

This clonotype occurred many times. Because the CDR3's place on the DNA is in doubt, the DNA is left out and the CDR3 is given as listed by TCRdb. This chain's CDR3 is CASSTRQGFLETQYF. The chain links TRBV9 to TRBJ2-5; the table gives TRBD1 as D, unverified against the DNA. From germline, CDR1 is SGDLS and CDR2 YYNGEE. The CDR3 has 15 residues if both end residues are counted.

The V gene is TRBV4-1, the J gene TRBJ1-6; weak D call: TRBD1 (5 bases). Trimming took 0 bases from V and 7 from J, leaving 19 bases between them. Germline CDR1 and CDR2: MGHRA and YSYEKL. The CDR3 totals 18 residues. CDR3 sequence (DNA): TGCGCCAGCAGCCAAGATCCAATCGCGGGACGGACAAATTCACCCCTCCACTTT. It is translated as CASSQDPIAGRTNSPLHF.

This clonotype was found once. The CDR3 DNA reads as TGCGCCAGCAGCTTTAGACAGGGGGGCGAGCAGTACTTC. Its protein is CASSFRQGGEQYF. The V and J genes are TRBV5-1 and TRBJ2-7, with 9 bases identical to TRBD1. The CDR3 is made up of 13 amino acids. Losses at the gene ends were 2 bases for V and 6 bases for J; bases not matched to a gene: 3. In germline, CDR1 is SGHRS, CDR2 YFSETQ.

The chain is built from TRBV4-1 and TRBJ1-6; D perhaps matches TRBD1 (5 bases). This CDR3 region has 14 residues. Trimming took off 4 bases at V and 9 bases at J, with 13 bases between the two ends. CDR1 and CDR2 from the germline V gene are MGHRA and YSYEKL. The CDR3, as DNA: TGCGCCAGCAGCCTGGGACTCGGCGGTTCACCCCTCCACTTT. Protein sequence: CASSLGLGGSPLHF.

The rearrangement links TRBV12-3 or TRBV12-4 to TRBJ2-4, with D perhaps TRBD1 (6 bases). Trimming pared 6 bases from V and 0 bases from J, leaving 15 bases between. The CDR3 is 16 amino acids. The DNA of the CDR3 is TGTGCCAGCAGGCTACAGGGAAGAAGAGCCAAAAACATTCAGTACTTC. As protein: CASRLQGRRAKNIQYF.

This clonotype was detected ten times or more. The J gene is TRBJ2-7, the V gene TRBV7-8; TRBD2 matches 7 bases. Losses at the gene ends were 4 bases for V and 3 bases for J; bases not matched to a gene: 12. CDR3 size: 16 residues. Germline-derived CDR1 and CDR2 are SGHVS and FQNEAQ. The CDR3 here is CASSYGRASGYYEQYF. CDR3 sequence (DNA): TGTGCCAGCAGCTATGGTCGGGCTAGCGGATACTACGAGCAGTACTTC.